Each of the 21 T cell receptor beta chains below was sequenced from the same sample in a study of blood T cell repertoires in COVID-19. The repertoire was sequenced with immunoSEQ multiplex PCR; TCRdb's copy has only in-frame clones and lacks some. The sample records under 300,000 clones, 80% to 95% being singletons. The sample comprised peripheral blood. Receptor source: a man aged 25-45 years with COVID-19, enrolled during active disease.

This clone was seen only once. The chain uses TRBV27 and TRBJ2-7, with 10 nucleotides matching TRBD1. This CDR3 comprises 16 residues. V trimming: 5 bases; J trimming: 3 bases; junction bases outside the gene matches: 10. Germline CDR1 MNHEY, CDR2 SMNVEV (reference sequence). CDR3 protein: CASSLTGTGAIYEQYF. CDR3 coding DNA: TGTGCCAGCAGTCTAACCGGGACAGGGGCAATCTACGAGCAGTACTTC.

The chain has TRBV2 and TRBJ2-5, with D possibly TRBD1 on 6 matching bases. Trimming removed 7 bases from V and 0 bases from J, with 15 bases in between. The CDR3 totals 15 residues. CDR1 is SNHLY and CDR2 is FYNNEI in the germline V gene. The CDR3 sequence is CASTLGDTYQETQYF. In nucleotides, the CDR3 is TGTGCCAGCACCCTTGGGGACACATACCAAGAGACCCAGTACTTC. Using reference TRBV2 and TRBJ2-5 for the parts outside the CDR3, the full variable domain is EPEVTQTPSHQVTQMGQEVILRCVPISNHLYFYWYRQILGQKVEFLVSFYNNEISEKSEIFDDQFSVERPDGSNFTLKIRSTKLEDSAMYFCASTLGDTYQETQYFGPGTRLLVL.

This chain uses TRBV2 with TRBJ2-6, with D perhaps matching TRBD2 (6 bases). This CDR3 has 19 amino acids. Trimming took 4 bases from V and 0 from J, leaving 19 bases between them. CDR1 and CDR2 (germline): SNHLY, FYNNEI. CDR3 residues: CASSAVGGLPLSGANVLTF. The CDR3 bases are TGTGCCAGCAGTGCGGTCGGGGGTCTCCCCCTCTCTGGGGCCAACGTCCTGACTTTC.

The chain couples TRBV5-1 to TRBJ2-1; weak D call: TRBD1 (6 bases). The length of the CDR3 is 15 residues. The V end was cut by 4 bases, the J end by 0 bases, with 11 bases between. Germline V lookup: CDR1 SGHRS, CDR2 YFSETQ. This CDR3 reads CASSPDRSSYNEQFF. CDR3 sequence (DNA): TGCGCCAGCAGCCCCGACAGGAGCTCCTACAATGAGCAGTTCTTC.

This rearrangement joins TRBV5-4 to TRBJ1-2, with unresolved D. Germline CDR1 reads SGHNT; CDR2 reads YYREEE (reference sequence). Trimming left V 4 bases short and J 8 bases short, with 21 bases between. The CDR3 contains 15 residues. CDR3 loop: CASSPEWEAVRGYTF. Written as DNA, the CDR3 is TGTGCCAGCAGCCCGGAGTGGGAGGCCGTGAGAGGCTACACCTTC. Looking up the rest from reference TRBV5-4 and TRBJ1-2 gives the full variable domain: ETGVTQSPTHLIKTRGQQVTLRCSSQSGHNTVSWYQQALGQGPQFIFQYYREEENGRGNFPPRFSGLQFPNYSSELNVNALELDDSALYLCASSPEWEAVRGYTFGSGTRLTVV.

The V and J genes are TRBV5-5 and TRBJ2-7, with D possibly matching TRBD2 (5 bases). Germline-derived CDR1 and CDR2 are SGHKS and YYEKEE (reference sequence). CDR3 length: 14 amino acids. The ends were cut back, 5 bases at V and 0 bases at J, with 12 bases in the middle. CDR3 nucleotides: TGTGCCAGCAGGCGGGCGGTTAGCTCCTACGAGCAGTACTTC. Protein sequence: CASRRAVSSYEQYF.

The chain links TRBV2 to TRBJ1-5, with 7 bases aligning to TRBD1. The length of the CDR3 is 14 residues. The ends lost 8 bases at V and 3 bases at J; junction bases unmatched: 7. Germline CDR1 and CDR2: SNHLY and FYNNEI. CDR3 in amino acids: CASSGQADNQPQHF. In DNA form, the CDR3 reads TGTGCCAGCTCTGGACAGGCTGACAATCAGCCCCAGCATTTT. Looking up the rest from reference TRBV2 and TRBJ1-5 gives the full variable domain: EPEVTQTPSHQVTQMGQEVILRCVPISNHLYFYWYRQILGQKVEFLVSFYNNEISEKSEIFDDQFSVERPDGSNFTLKIRSTKLEDSAMYFCASSGQADNQPQHFGDGTRLSIL.

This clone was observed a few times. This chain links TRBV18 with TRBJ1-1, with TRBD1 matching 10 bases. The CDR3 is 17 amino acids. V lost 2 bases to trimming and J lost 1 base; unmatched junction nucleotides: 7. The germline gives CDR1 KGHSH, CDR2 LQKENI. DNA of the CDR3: TGTGCCAGCTCACCAGCGACAGGGGGCGCGGGGAACACTGAAGCTTTCTTT. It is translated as CASSPATGGAGNTEAFF.

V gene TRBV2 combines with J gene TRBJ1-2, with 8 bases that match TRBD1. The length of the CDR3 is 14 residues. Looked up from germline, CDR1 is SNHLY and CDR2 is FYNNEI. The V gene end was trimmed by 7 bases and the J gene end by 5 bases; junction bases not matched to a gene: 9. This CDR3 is CASILQGGRYGYTF. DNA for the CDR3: TGTGCCAGCATTTTACAGGGGGGTCGGTATGGCTACACCTTC.

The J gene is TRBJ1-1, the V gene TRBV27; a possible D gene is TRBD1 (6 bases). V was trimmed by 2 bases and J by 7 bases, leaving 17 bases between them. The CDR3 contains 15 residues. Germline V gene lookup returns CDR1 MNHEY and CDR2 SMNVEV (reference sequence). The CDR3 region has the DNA TGTGCCAGCAGTTTAACCCGGGTGACAGGCGGTGAAGCTTTCTTT. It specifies CASSLTRVTGGEAFF.

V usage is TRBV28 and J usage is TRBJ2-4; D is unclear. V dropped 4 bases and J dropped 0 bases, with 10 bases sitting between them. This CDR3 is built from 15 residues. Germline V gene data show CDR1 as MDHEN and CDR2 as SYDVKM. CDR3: CASSSPPEAKNIQYF. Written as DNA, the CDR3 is TGTGCCAGCAGTTCCCCTCCAGAAGCCAAAAACATTCAGTACTTC.

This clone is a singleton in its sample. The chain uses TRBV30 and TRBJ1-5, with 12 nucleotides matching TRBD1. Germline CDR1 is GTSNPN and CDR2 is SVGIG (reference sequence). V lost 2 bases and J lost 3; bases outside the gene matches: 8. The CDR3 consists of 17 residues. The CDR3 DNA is TGTGCCTGGAGTTCAGGGCCGGGACAGGGGGCCAATCAGCCCCAGCATTTT. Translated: CAWSSGPGQGANQPQHF.

The CDR3 nucleotides are TGTGCCATCAGTGGTACAGGGGTGGGCACTGAAGCTTTCTTT. This gives the protein CAISGTGVGTEAFF. The chain has TRBV10-3 and TRBJ1-1; 7 bases line up with TRBD1. CDR3 length: 14 amino acids. V lost 4 bases, J lost 4 bases, and 6 bases stayed unmatched. Germline CDR1 and CDR2: ENHRY and SYGVKD.

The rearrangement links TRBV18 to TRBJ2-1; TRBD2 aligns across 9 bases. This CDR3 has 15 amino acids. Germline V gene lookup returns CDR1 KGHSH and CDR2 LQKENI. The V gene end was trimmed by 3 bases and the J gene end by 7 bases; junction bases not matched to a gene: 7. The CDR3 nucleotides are TGTGCCAGCTCACCGTGGTCTAGCGGGGTGAATGAGCAGTTCTTC. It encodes CASSPWSSGVNEQFF.

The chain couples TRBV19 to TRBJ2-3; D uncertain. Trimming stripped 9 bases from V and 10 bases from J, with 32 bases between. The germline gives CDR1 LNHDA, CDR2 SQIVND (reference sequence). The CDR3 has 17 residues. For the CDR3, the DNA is TGTGCCAGCACTGGCCCCAGTAGAGGCAAGGTGAATATTGCGCAGTATTTT. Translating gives CASTGPSRGKVNIAQYF.

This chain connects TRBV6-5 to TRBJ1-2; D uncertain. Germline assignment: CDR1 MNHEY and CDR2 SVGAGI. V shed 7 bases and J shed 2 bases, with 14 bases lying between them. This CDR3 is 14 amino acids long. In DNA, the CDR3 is TGTGCCAGCACCCGCCGGGGTATGAACTATGGCTACACCTTC. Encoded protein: CASTRRGMNYGYTF.

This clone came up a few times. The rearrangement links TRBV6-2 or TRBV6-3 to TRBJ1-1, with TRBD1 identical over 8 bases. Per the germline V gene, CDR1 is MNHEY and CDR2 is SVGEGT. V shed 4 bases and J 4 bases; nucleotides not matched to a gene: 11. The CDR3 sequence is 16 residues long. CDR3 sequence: CASSSGQGVWGTEAFF. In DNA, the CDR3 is TGTGCCAGCAGTTCCGGACAGGGAGTTTGGGGCACTGAAGCTTTCTTT.

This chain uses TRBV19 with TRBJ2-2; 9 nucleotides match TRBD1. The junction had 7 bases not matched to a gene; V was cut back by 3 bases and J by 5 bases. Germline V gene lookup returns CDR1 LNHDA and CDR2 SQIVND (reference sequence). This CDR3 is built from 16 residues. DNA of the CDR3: TGTGCCAGTAGTATCCGTGGACAGGGGCAAACCGGGGAGCTGTTTTTT. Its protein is CASSIRGQGQTGELFF.

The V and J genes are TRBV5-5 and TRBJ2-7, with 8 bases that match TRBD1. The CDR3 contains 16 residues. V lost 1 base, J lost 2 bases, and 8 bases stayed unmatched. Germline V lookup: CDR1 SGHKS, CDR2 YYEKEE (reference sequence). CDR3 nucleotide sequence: TGTGCCAGCAGCTTGAGGGCCGGGACAGGAGCCTACGAGCAGTACTTC. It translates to CASSLRAGTGAYEQYF.

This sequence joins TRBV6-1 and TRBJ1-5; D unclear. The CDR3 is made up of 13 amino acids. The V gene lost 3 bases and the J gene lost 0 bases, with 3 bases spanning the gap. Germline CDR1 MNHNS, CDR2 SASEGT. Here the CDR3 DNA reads TGTGCCAGCAGTGAGTATAGCAATCAGCCCCAGCATTTT. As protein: CASSEYSNQPQHF.

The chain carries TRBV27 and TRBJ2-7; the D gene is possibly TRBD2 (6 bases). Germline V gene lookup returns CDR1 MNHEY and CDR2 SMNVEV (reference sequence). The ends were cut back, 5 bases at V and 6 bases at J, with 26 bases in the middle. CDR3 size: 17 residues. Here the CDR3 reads CASSLTRRLAARGEQYF. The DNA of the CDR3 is TGTGCCAGCAGTCTCACCCGCCGGTTAGCGGCGAGGGGCGAGCAGTACTTC.